The 13 T cell receptor beta chains below all came from one sample that was sequenced in a study of blood T cells in healthy people across ages. A second PCR of about 6 to 12 cycles used a sample-barcoded 5' primer and a J-beta primer mix. TCRdb reprocessed the 5' RACE reads via MiXCR and lists one record per CDR3 protein. The profile shows about 1.8 million distinct CDR3 sequences, less than 50% of them singletons. Sequenced input: blood. The receptors derive from a woman aged 40 to 50 in good health.

This clonotype was recorded once. J is TRBJ2-3 and V is TRBV12-3 or TRBV12-4; 7 positions agree with TRBD2. The CDR3 sequence is 16 residues long. V was clipped by 7 bases and J by 0 bases; unmatched bases: 10. The chain's CDR3 is CASTTGLVPSTDTQYF. CDR3 bases: TGTGCCAGCACCACCGGACTAGTACCAAGCACAGATACGCAGTATTTT.

The table lists this clonotype with a few counts. The rearrangement uses TRBV6-5 and TRBJ2-5, with 7 bases aligning to TRBD2. The CDR3 contains 14 residues. Unmatched junction bases numbered 9, after V lost 10 bases and J lost 1 base. Per germline, CDR1 MNHEY and CDR2 SVGAGI. The CDR3 coding sequence is TGTGCCACCGAAAGATCGGGGGGCCAAGAGACCCAGTACTTC. Amino acids: CATERSGGQETQYF.

This clonotype showed up just a few times. The CDR3 DNA sequence: TGTGCCAGCAGTCGTAATACAGGGTCTCAAGAGACCCAGTACTTC. It is translated as CASSRNTGSQETQYF. This sequence joins TRBV6-2 or TRBV6-3 and TRBJ2-5, with D possibly TRBD1 on 6 matching bases. Trimming cost V 5 bases and J 2 bases, with 15 bases left between them. Germline V lookup: CDR1 MNHEY, CDR2 SVGEGT. The CDR3 has 15 amino acids.

The J gene is TRBJ2-5, the V gene TRBV7-2; 10 bases are a match to TRBD2. V lost 7 bases to trimming and J lost 5 bases; unmatched junction nucleotides: 7. CDR3 length: 14 residues. Looked up from germline, CDR1 is SGHTA and CDR2 is FQGNSA. The chain's CDR3 is CASTRQRGGETQYF. The CDR3 bases are TGTGCCAGCACCCGACAGCGGGGGGGTGAGACCCAGTACTTC.

This clonotype appeared a few times. The chain joins TRBV10-3 to TRBJ2-3, with 7 bases aligning to TRBD2. V trimming: 0 bases; J trimming: 0 bases; junction bases outside the gene matches: 9. Germline-derived CDR1 and CDR2 are ENHRY and SYGVKD. This CDR3 contains 18 residues. The CDR3 sequence: CAISESLGGTVSTDTQYF. The CDR3 DNA reads TGTGCCATCAGTGAGTCCCTGGGGGGGACGGTAAGCACAGATACGCAGTATTTT.

Comment on this clonotype: A much larger clone is a single base away; this may be a read error. The rearrangement uses TRBV7-2 and TRBJ2-1; D unresolved. Germline V gene data show CDR1 as SGHTA and CDR2 as FQGNSA. The CDR3 consists of 15 residues. Between the trimmed V and J ends, which lost 5 bases and 0 bases, there was a span of 11 bases. The CDR3: CTSSPTSSSYNEQFF. In nucleotides, the CDR3 is TGTACCAGCAGCCCTACATCGAGCTCCTACAATGAGCAGTTCTTC.

The rearrangement uses TRBV14 and TRBJ2-1; TRBD2 aligns across 14 bases. The germline CDR1 and CDR2 sequences are SGHDN and FVKESK. V lost 5 bases and J lost 9; bases outside the gene matches: 6. The CDR3 length is 15 residues. The chain's CDR3 is CASSKTSGGAGEQFF. DNA for the CDR3: TGTGCCAGCAGCAAGACTAGCGGGGGGGCGGGTGAGCAGTTCTTC.

A few counts support this clonotype. As DNA, the CDR3 is TGTGCCAGCAGCCGCGGACAGGGGACCAATGAGCAGTACTTC. Translation gives CASSRGQGTNEQYF. The rearrangement links TRBV7-3 to TRBJ2-5; 9 positions match TRBD1. CDR1 is SGHTA, CDR2 FQGTGA, per germline. The CDR3 is 14 residues long. The V and J ends lost 5 bases and 11 bases, in that order; junction bases with no gene match: 12.

This clonotype showed up just a few times. The chain is built from TRBV10-3 and TRBJ1-2, with D possibly matching TRBD1 (5 bases). Germline values: CDR1 ENHRY, CDR2 SYGVKD. V lost 2 bases and J 3 bases, leaving 16 bases between the germline ends. The CDR3 has 16 residues. The DNA for the CDR3 is TGTGCCATCAGTGAGCCGGGGCAACTAGGGGACTATGGCTACACCTTC. Its protein is CAISEPGQLGDYGYTF.

About this clonotype itself: At one of its ends the junction is not consistent with the germline gene, which may arise from a read error. V and J are TRBV5-1 and TRBJ1-2, with D hard to call. CDR3 length equals 14 residues. Germline V gene lookup returns CDR1 SGHRS and CDR2 YFSETQ. CDR3 coding DNA: TGCGCCAGCAGCCCCCTGAGCCAGAACTACGGCTACACCTTC. It specifies CASSPLSQNYGYTF.

This clonotype was counted once. The V gene is TRBV27, the J gene TRBJ2-7; TRBD1 matches 10 bases. The V gene end was trimmed by 5 bases and the J gene end by 5 bases; junction bases not matched to a gene: 9. In germline, CDR1 is MNHEY, CDR2 SMNVEV (reference sequence). The CDR3 contains 15 residues. Written as DNA, the CDR3 is TGTGCCAGCAGTCCCCGGACAGGGGGGTACAACGAGCAGTACTTC. It encodes CASSPRTGGYNEQYF.

The gene calls are TRBV10-3 and TRBJ2-1; 8 nucleotides agree with TRBD1. V was clipped by 3 bases and J by 3 bases; unmatched bases: 7. Germline CDR1 is ENHRY and CDR2 is SYGVKD. This CDR3 is 16 amino acids long. Written as DNA, the CDR3 is TGTGCCATCAGTGAAGCGGACAGGGTCAACTACAATGAGCAGTTCTTC. This encodes CAISEADRVNYNEQFF.

The CDR3 loop is CASNGQGLDTDTQYF. The CDR3 DNA reads as TGTGCCAGCAACGGACAGGGTTTGGACACAGATACGCAGTATTTT. The chain couples TRBV6-6 to TRBJ2-3, with 8 bases lining up with TRBD1. Per germline, CDR1 MNHNY and CDR2 SVGAGI (reference sequence). After removal of 7 bases from V and 2 bases from J, the junction contained 8 bases not matched to a gene. This CDR3 spans 15 amino acids.